The next 29 T cell receptor beta chains were all read from a single sample in a study of identical twins. TCRdb re-analysed the 5' RACE reads in MiXCR, keeping a single row per CDR3 protein. The profile shows some 710,000 distinct CDR3 sequences, over 5% of them singletons. The sample taken for sequencing was naive T cells sorted from blood. These receptors were taken from a young man in good health.

This clonotype was seen more than once but under ten times. The chain uses TRBV6-1 and TRBJ1-5; the D is unclear. CDR1 and CDR2 from the germline V gene are MNHNS and SASEGT. The CDR3 loop spans 15 amino acids. V was trimmed by 2 bases and J by 2 bases, leaving 10 bases between them. The CDR3 is CASSEFRLGNQPQHF. For the CDR3, the DNA is TGTGCCAGCAGTGAATTTCGGCTAGGCAATCAGCCCCAGCATTTT.

This clonotype was detected ten times or more. The chain couples TRBV20-1 to TRBJ2-1, with 8 bases fitting TRBD2. The CDR3 has 14 amino acids. V lost 4 bases, J lost 2 bases, and 4 bases stayed unmatched. Germline loops: CDR1 DFQATT, CDR2 SNEGSKA (reference sequence). The CDR3 DNA reads TGCAGTGCTATACTAGCGGAAGCCTACAATGAGCAGTTCTTC. Its translation: CSAILAEAYNEQFF.

This clonotype was picked up a small number of times. The chain joins TRBV18 to TRBJ2-7, with D unresolved. The CDR3 is 12 amino acids. Germline V lookup: CDR1 KGHSH, CDR2 LQKENI. Trimming removed 4 bases from V and 7 bases from J, with 11 bases in between. The CDR3 bases are TGTGCCAGCTCACTCCGGGCTAGGGAGCAGTACTTC. Its translation is CASSLRAREQYF.

This clonotype was recorded many times. The genes are TRBV29-1 and TRBJ2-2; 10 nucleotides align to TRBD2. J was trimmed by 6 bases and V by 7 bases; bases with no gene match: 5. The CDR3 contains 13 residues. Germline lookup yields CDR1 SQVTM and CDR2 ANQGSEA. The CDR3 here is CSASGRVSGELFF. Written as DNA, the CDR3 is TGCAGCGCTAGCGGGAGAGTATCCGGGGAGCTGTTTTTT.

This clonotype has a handful of counts. The V call is TRBV5-5, the J call TRBJ2-7, with D perhaps TRBD1 (5 bases). This CDR3 region has 13 residues. Germline CDR1 is SGHKS and CDR2 is YYEKEE (reference sequence). V was pared by 2 bases and J by 5 bases, with 11 bases between. The DNA of the CDR3 is TGTGCCAGCAGCTTTGAGACAGACAACGAGCAGTACTTC. Protein sequence: CASSFETDNEQYF.

This clonotype has ten or more counts. The chain has TRBV5-6 and TRBJ1-6; D perhaps matches TRBD1 (5 bases). The CDR3 loop spans 15 amino acids. Germline lookup yields CDR1 SGHDT and CDR2 YYEEEE. Trimming shortened V by 4 bases and J by 8 bases, and 16 bases separated the two germline ends. The CDR3 region has the DNA TGTGCCAGCAGCATCACGGGGCAAACTTATTCACCCCTCCACTTT. Translating it yields CASSITGQTYSPLHF.

Many counts were recorded for this clonotype. This sequence joins TRBV12-3 or TRBV12-4 and TRBJ2-2; D remains ambiguous. This CDR3 spans 16 amino acids. Trimming removed 7 bases from V and 0 bases from J, with 15 bases in between. CDR3 nucleotide sequence: TGTGCCAGCACCTCCCCTCCGGGCTCGAACACCGGGGAGCTGTTTTTT. Encoded protein: CASTSPPGSNTGELFF.

This clonotype was seen a single time. The J gene is TRBJ1-5, the V gene TRBV7-8; D possibly corresponds to TRBD1 (6 bases). The CDR3 runs to 15 residues. Germline CDR1 SGHVS, CDR2 FQNEAQ. The ends were cut back, 5 bases at V and 0 bases at J, with 11 bases in the middle. CDR3 loop: CASSRTGHSNQPQHF. CDR3 coding DNA: TGTGCCAGCAGCAGGACGGGACATAGCAATCAGCCCCAGCATTTT.

This clonotype was seen a few times. V gene TRBV12-3 or TRBV12-4 combines with J gene TRBJ1-4; D is ambiguous. Trimming shortened V by 2 bases and J by 7 bases, and 11 bases separated the two germline ends. The CDR3 sequence is 14 residues long. CDR3 region: CASSLTGSSEKLFF. For the CDR3, the DNA is TGTGCCAGCAGTTTAACCGGGTCGAGTGAAAAACTGTTTTTT.

The sample holds many counts of this clonotype. The V and J genes are TRBV20-1 and TRBJ1-6; D uncertain. Germline V gene data show CDR1 as DFQATT and CDR2 as SNEGSKA (reference sequence). The CDR3 spans 15 residues. The V end was cut by 5 bases, the J end by 5 bases, with 16 bases between. This chain's CDR3 is CSAAPGGWNNSPLHF. In DNA form, the CDR3 reads TGCAGTGCTGCCCCGGGCGGCTGGAATAATTCACCCCTCCACTTT.

This clonotype was seen more than once but under ten times. This chain joins TRBV6-5 and TRBJ2-7, with D perhaps being TRBD1 or TRBD2 (7 bases each). There are 16 residues in the CDR3. CDR1 and CDR2 (germline): MNHEY, SVGAGI. Trimming took off 0 bases at V and 3 bases at J, with 15 bases between the two ends. The CDR3 sequence: CASSYSPGGGGYEQYF. The CDR3 DNA follows: TGTGCCAGCAGTTACTCCCCAGGGGGGGGAGGCTACGAGCAGTACTTC.

Comment on this clonotype: A clone one base away is much larger, so this may be a read error. This chain uses TRBV15 with TRBJ2-7; 10 bases line up with TRBD2. Looked up from germline, CDR1 is LNHNV and CDR2 is YYDKDF (reference sequence). V trimming: 6 bases; J trimming: 5 bases; junction bases outside the gene matches: 4. CDR3 length equals 13 residues. The CDR3 here is CATSNSGRNEQYF. Here the CDR3 DNA reads TGTGCCACCAGTAATAGCGGGAGGAACGAGCAGTACTTC.

This chain connects TRBV20-1 to TRBJ1-2, with 7 bases fitting TRBD1. V was pared by 4 bases and J by 8 bases, with 7 bases of the junction left unmatched. CDR3 length equals 12 residues. Looked up from germline, CDR1 is DFQATT and CDR2 is SNEGSKA (reference sequence). The CDR3 nucleotides read TGCAGTGCTACCCGGGACAGCCACGGCTACACCTTC. It yields the protein CSATRDSHGYTF.

The genes are TRBV5-6 and TRBJ2-7; 9 positions match TRBD2. This CDR3 has 15 amino acids. The ends lost 4 bases at V and 3 bases at J; junction bases unmatched: 8. CDR1 is SGHDT and CDR2 is YYEEEE in the germline V gene. Here the CDR3 reads CASSLGLAVIYEQYF. CDR3 nucleotides: TGTGCCAGCAGCCTGGGACTAGCAGTTATCTACGAGCAGTACTTC.

This clonotype was found many times. The chain employs TRBV20-1 and TRBJ1-6; no clear D. The CDR3 sequence is 15 residues long. The ends were cut back, 2 bases at V and 7 bases at J, with 15 bases in the middle. The germline V gene has CDR1 DFQATT and CDR2 SNEGSKA (reference sequence). The CDR3 spells CSARPPGFMNSPLHF. The CDR3 bases are TGCAGTGCTAGACCACCCGGATTCATGAATTCACCCCTCCACTTT.

This clonotype was counted ten times or more. The chain joins TRBV12-3 or TRBV12-4 to TRBJ2-5; D not resolved. V was cut by 3 bases and J by 3 bases, with 8 bases left in between. This CDR3 region has 13 residues. CDR3: CASSFGEKETQYF. CDR3 sequence (DNA): TGTGCCAGCAGTTTTGGGGAAAAAGAGACCCAGTACTTC.

The rearrangement links TRBV11-2 to TRBJ2-1; 13 bases align to TRBD2. The germline gives CDR1 SGHAT, CDR2 FQNNGV. V lost 5 bases, J lost 8 bases, and 6 bases stayed unmatched. There are 15 residues in the CDR3. CDR3 loop: CASSRLAGGGDEQFF. CDR3 sequence (DNA): TGTGCCAGCAGCCGACTAGCGGGGGGCGGGGATGAGCAGTTCTTC.

This chain connects TRBV5-1 to TRBJ2-1; D is unresolved. The germline gives CDR1 SGHRS, CDR2 YFSETQ. The CDR3 is 17 amino acids. V was pared by 0 bases and J by 0 bases, with 13 bases between. CDR3: CASSLDPYSSSYNEQFF. CDR3 nucleotides: TGCGCCAGCAGCTTGGACCCTTATTCGAGCTCCTACAATGAGCAGTTCTTC.

V usage is TRBV19 and J usage is TRBJ2-7; 11 bases align to TRBD2. Germline loops: CDR1 LNHDA, CDR2 SQIVND (reference sequence). V was clipped by 8 bases and J by 6 bases; unmatched bases: 9. The CDR3 totals 14 residues. CDR3 sequence reads: CASQLTSGIFEQYF. Here the CDR3 DNA reads TGTGCCAGTCAGTTGACTAGCGGGATTTTCGAGCAGTACTTC.

This clonotype was seen only a few times. The chain employs TRBV6-5 and TRBJ2-5, with 7 bases that match TRBD1. V was clipped by 0 bases and J by 5 bases; unmatched bases: 3. Germline-derived CDR1 and CDR2 are MNHEY and SVGAGI. CDR3 length: 14 residues. This CDR3 is CASSYSWDSETQYF. The CDR3 DNA reads as TGTGCCAGCAGTTACTCGTGGGACAGCGAGACCCAGTACTTC.

In its sample, this clonotype was seen many times. J is TRBJ1-4 and V is TRBV6-5; D remains unclear. Trimming stripped 5 bases from V and 8 bases from J, with 9 bases between. Germline CDR1 MNHEY, CDR2 SVGAGI. The CDR3 contains 12 residues. CDR3 DNA: TGTGCCAGCAGTGGGCCCGCGGAAAAACTGTTTTTT. Protein sequence: CASSGPAEKLFF.

This clonotype was counted between two and nine times. V and J are TRBV6-5 and TRBJ2-1; the D is unclear. The length of the CDR3 is 15 residues. Trimming left V 4 bases short and J 4 bases short, with 14 bases between. Per the germline V gene, CDR1 is MNHEY and CDR2 is SVGAGI. The chain's CDR3 is CASSSGSSKYNEQFF. CDR3 in DNA: TGTGCCAGCAGTTCGGGCTCGTCGAAATACAATGAGCAGTTCTTC.

This clonotype occurred many times. This sequence joins TRBV6-5 and TRBJ2-7, with a tentative D call TRBD2 (5 bases). The CDR3 is 18 residues long. The germline V gene has CDR1 MNHEY and CDR2 SVGAGI. V lost 0 bases and J 0 bases, leaving 18 bases between the germline ends. The CDR3 bases are TGTGCCAGCAGTTACTCGAGAGGGAACAGCCCGAGCTCCTACGAGCAGTACGTC. This codes for CASSYSRGNSPSSYEQYV.

The V and J genes are TRBV9 and TRBJ2-5; 13 bases agree with TRBD2. V trimming: 2 bases; J trimming: 1 base; junction bases outside the gene matches: 2. Germline V gives CDR1 SGDLS, CDR2 YYNGEE. This CDR3 comprises 16 residues. This CDR3 is CASSVGTSGIQETQYF. CDR3 DNA sequence: TGTGCCAGCAGCGTCGGGACTAGCGGGATCCAAGAGACCCAGTACTTC.

The chain has TRBV4-3 and TRBJ2-6; D ambiguous. The CDR3 sequence is 16 residues long. V lost 1 base and J lost 0, with 7 bases in between. In germline, CDR1 is LGHNA, CDR2 YSLEER. The CDR3 DNA reads TGCGCCAGCAGCCAAGGGGCGAGCTCTGGGGCCAACGTCCTGACTTTC. This translates into CASSQGASSGANVLTF.

This clonotype appeared a few times. The chain uses TRBV29-1 and TRBJ2-7; 8 bases align to TRBD2. Per germline, CDR1 SQVTM and CDR2 ANQGSEA. Trimming at V came to 7 bases and at J to 0 bases, leaving 2 bases not matched to a gene. CDR3 length equals 12 residues. The CDR3 DNA reads as TGCAGCGCGGGGGGGAACTCCTACGAGCAGTACTTC. It encodes CSAGGNSYEQYF.

This clonotype occurred a few times. The gene calls are TRBV10-3 and TRBJ2-1; 7 bases fit TRBD2. The CDR3 has 15 residues. CDR1 and CDR2 from the germline V gene are ENHRY and SYGVKD. V dropped 2 bases and J dropped 8; count of bases not matched to a gene: 9. The CDR3 DNA is TGTGCCATCAGTGAGCCGGGGGAGGGCCGCTATGAGCAGTTCTTC. This encodes CAISEPGEGRYEQFF.

This clonotype was seen at least ten times. The chain combines TRBV20-1 with TRBJ2-3; maybe TRBD2 (5 bases). Germline V gene lookup returns CDR1 DFQATT and CDR2 SNEGSKA (reference sequence). The CDR3 contains 16 residues. V was cut by 0 bases and J by 2 bases, with 15 bases left in between. Written as DNA, the CDR3 is TGCAGTGCTAGAGACCCCCTGGAGCGGATCACAGATACGCAGTATTTT. It encodes CSARDPLERITDTQYF.

There are many counts of this clonotype. J is TRBJ1-5 and V is TRBV5-6; no firm D call. CDR1 is SGHDT, CDR2 YYEEEE, per germline. Trimming took 3 bases from V and 0 from J, leaving 7 bases between them. This CDR3 contains 14 residues. In nucleotides, the CDR3 is TGTGCCAGCAGCTCCCGATATAGCAATCAGCCCCAGCATTTT. Its protein product is CASSSRYSNQPQHF.